These 25 T cell receptor beta chains originate from one sample sequenced in a study of CD8 T cells in Susac syndrome. The RNA input was roughly 0.45 to 1 ug, and it was reverse transcribed with random hexamers. Using its own MiXCR run on the immunoSEQ multiplex PCR reads, TCRdb lists one record per CDR3 protein. The profile shows some 130,000 distinct CDR3 sequences, roughly 96% of them singletons. Input material: CD4+ T cells from PBMCs. The receptors derive from a human donor in good health.

V usage is TRBV6-6 and J usage is TRBJ2-7; 7 bases align to TRBD1. CDR1 and CDR2 (germline): MNHNY, SVGAGI (reference sequence). This CDR3 has 15 amino acids. V shed 8 bases, J shed 0 bases, and the junction held 10 bases outside the gene matches. CDR3 residues: CASAPTGVSSYEQYF. The DNA of the CDR3 is TGTGCCAGCGCGCCTACAGGGGTGAGCTCCTACGAGCAGTACTTC.

This chain links TRBV9 with TRBJ2-5; no firm D call. CDR1 is SGDLS, CDR2 YYNGEE, per germline. The CDR3 totals 14 residues. The V gene lost 0 bases and the J gene lost 2 bases, with 8 bases spanning the gap. CDR3 sequence: CASSVADSQETQYF. CDR3 sequence (DNA): TGTGCCAGCAGCGTAGCCGACTCGCAAGAGACCCAGTACTTC.

The V call is TRBV7-2, the J call TRBJ2-5; 15 bases map to TRBD2. In germline, CDR1 is SGHTA, CDR2 FQGNSA. The CDR3 length is 16 residues. The ends lost 4 bases at V and 4 bases at J; junction bases unmatched: 4. The DNA of the CDR3 is TGTGCCAGCAGCTCCCGGACTAGCGGGAGGGCAGAGACCCAGTACTTC. Protein: CASSSRTSGRAETQYF.

The chain recombines TRBV5-1 with TRBJ2-5; D may be TRBD1 or TRBD2 (5 bases each). The V and J ends lost 5 bases and 2 bases respectively, with 16 bases between them. This CDR3 contains 15 residues. Germline V CDR1 and CDR2: SGHRS, YFSETQ. The DNA of the CDR3 is TGCGCCAGCAGGATGGGGACCCTCGGGCAAGAGACCCAGTACTTC. It specifies CASRMGTLGQETQYF.

The chain links TRBV28 to TRBJ2-1, with 9 bases lining up with TRBD1. The trim removed 4 bases at V and 7 bases at J, leaving 5 bases unmatched. Germline CDR1 MDHEN, CDR2 SYDVKM. This CDR3 is built from 14 residues. CDR3 nucleotide sequence: TGTGCCAGCAGTTCGGGACAGGGCCCAAATGAGCAGTTCTTC. This translates into CASSSGQGPNEQFF.

The V and J genes are TRBV7-2 and TRBJ1-5; TRBD1 aligns across 9 bases. Germline trimming cut 4 bases from V and 6 bases from J; bases unmatched to any gene: 1. This CDR3 comprises 13 residues. Germline lookup yields CDR1 SGHTA and CDR2 FQGNSA. CDR3 DNA: TGTGCCAGCAGCTCACAGGGGGCTCAGCCCCAGCATTTT. Encoded protein: CASSSQGAQPQHF.

This clonotype was observed once. This chain joins TRBV20-1 and TRBJ2-2; D ambiguous. Trimming took 3 bases from V and 4 from J, leaving 9 bases between them. Germline CDR1 DFQATT, CDR2 SNEGSKA (reference sequence). This CDR3 spans 13 amino acids. The CDR3 sequence is CSASYTFTGELFF. As DNA, the CDR3 is TGCAGTGCTAGTTACACATTCACCGGGGAGCTGTTTTTT.

The chain couples TRBV27 to TRBJ2-7; weak D call: TRBD1 (5 bases). Per germline, CDR1 MNHEY and CDR2 SMNVEV (reference sequence). Trimming took 6 bases from V and 5 from J, leaving 11 bases between them. The CDR3 sequence is 12 residues long. The DNA for the CDR3 is TGTGCCAGCAGACGCAGGGTGGACGAGCAGTACTTC. Residues: CASRRRVDEQYF.

This chain uses TRBV6-6 with TRBJ1-1; TRBD1 is a possible D gene (6 bases). V was clipped by 6 bases and J by 4 bases, with 18 bases between them. This CDR3 is 15 amino acids long. In germline, CDR1 is MNHNY, CDR2 SVGAGI (reference sequence). In DNA form, the CDR3 reads TGTGCCAGCAGCCCCCTTAGGGGGACGGGCACTGAAGCTTTCTTT. This gives the protein CASSPLRGTGTEAFF.

The chain couples TRBV28 to TRBJ1-3; D uncertain. CDR3 size: 14 residues. V was trimmed by 7 bases and J by 1 base, leaving 11 bases between them. Germline V CDR1 and CDR2: MDHEN, SYDVKM. CDR3 sequence (DNA): TGTGCCAGCATCCAGCCGGCGTCTGGAAACACCATATATTTT. Translated, it gives CASIQPASGNTIYF.

The rearrangement uses TRBV7-2 and TRBJ2-6, with 9 bases identical to TRBD2. Looked up from germline, CDR1 is SGHTA and CDR2 is FQGNSA. Unmatched junction bases numbered 9, after V lost 5 bases and J lost 4 bases. The CDR3 is made up of 17 amino acids. CDR3 DNA sequence: TGTGCCAGCAGCGTACTAGCGGGTTTGCAAGGGGCCAACGTCCTGACTTTC. Encoded protein: CASSVLAGLQGANVLTF.

The V and J genes are TRBV7-9 and TRBJ2-7; 7 bases line up with TRBD2. Germline CDR1 reads SEHNR; CDR2 reads FQNEAQ (reference sequence). J lost 6 bases, V lost 8 bases, and 7 bases had no gene match. This CDR3 region has 12 residues. The CDR3 DNA reads TGTGCCAGCGGGGGGGGGAGCGGCGAGCAGTACTTC. Residues: CASGGGSGEQYF. The full variable domain, with the rest looked up from reference TRBV7-9 and TRBJ2-7, is DTGVSQNPRHKITKRGQNVTFRCDPISEHNRLYWYRQTLGQGPEFLTYFQNEAQLEKSRLLSDRFSAERPKGSFSTLEIQRTEQGDSAMYLCASGGGSGEQYFGPGTRLTVT.

V gene TRBV7-2 combines with J gene TRBJ2-1; TRBD2 might be the D (6 bases). The CDR3 totals 16 residues. Trimming removed 5 bases at V and 10 bases at J, with 24 bases between. CDR1 is SGHTA and CDR2 is FQGNSA in the germline V gene. CDR3 DNA sequence: TGTGCCAGCAGCCCCTGGAGGGCGGGGTTCTCGTCCGAGCAGTTCTTC. Translated, it gives CASSPWRAGFSSEQFF.

This clonotype showed up just once. The chain employs TRBV5-4 and TRBJ2-1, with TRBD1 matching over 7 bases. CDR3 length equals 15 residues. Germline CDR1 and CDR2: SGHNT and YYREEE (reference sequence). V was clipped by 4 bases and J by 4 bases; unmatched bases: 8. CDR3 sequence: CASSPLTGVYNEQFF. CDR3 in DNA: TGTGCCAGCAGCCCACTTACAGGGGTATACAATGAGCAGTTCTTC. The full variable domain, in which reference TRBV5-4 and TRBJ2-1 provide the parts outside the CDR3, is ETGVTQSPTHLIKTRGQQVTLRCSSQSGHNTVSWYQQALGQGPQFIFQYYREEENGRGNFPPRFSGLQFPNYSSELNVNALELDDSALYLCASSPLTGVYNEQFFGPGTRLTVL.

The genes are TRBV5-1 and TRBJ2-7; possible D gene TRBD1, 6 bases. Germline assignment: CDR1 SGHRS and CDR2 YFSETQ. V lost 4 bases and J 2 bases, leaving 10 bases between the germline ends. The CDR3 totals 13 residues. The CDR3 protein is CASSLDRPYEQYF. DNA for the CDR3: TGCGCCAGCAGCCTAGACAGGCCCTACGAGCAGTACTTC.

The rearrangement uses TRBV12-3 or TRBV12-4 and TRBJ1-1; D is ambiguous. The V end was cut by 3 bases, the J end by 7 bases, with 6 bases between. This CDR3 contains 11 residues. CDR3 in DNA: TGTGCCAGCAGTTTTTCCGATGAAGCTTTCTTT. Translating gives CASSFSDEAFF.

This clonotype was counted only a few times. The chain carries TRBV5-6 and TRBJ1-5; D is uncertain. Germline V CDR1 and CDR2: SGHDT, YYEEEE. CDR3 length: 14 amino acids. Trimming removed 0 bases from V and 3 bases from J, with 7 bases in between. The CDR3 is CASSLGGINQPQHF. CDR3 sequence (DNA): TGTGCCAGCAGCTTGGGTGGGATCAATCAGCCCCAGCATTTT.

On this clonotype itself: At one end, the junction sequence differs from germline, possibly due to a read error. The rearrangement joins TRBV7-7 to TRBJ2-5; maybe TRBD1 (5 bases). Germline loops: CDR1 SSHAT, CDR2 FNYEAQ (reference sequence). There are 15 residues in the CDR3. CDR3 nucleotide sequence: TGTGCTAGCAGCCCCCTCTCAGCAGGGATAGAGACCCAGTACTTC. Amino acids: CASSPLSAGIETQYF.

The V and J genes are TRBV12-3 or TRBV12-4 and TRBJ1-4; TRBD1 matches 10 bases. The CDR3 is 15 amino acids. Germline trimming cut 8 bases from V and 8 bases from J; bases unmatched to any gene: 11. CDR3 loop: CASGRQGAVNEKLFF. In nucleotides, the CDR3 is TGTGCCAGCGGGAGACAGGGGGCGGTAAACGAAAAACTGTTTTTT.

The chain joins TRBV18 to TRBJ2-2; TRBD2 is a possible D gene (5 bases). Germline lookup yields CDR1 KGHSH and CDR2 LQKENI. This CDR3 has 13 amino acids. Trimming removed 3 bases from V and 6 bases from J, with 8 bases in between. The chain's CDR3 is CASSPRGSGELFF. For the CDR3, the DNA is TGTGCCAGCTCACCTCGGGGTTCCGGGGAGCTGTTTTTT. Combining the CDR3 with reference TRBV18 and TRBJ2-2 gives the whole variable domain NAGVMQNPRHLVRRRGQEARLRCSPMKGHSHVYWYRQLPEEGLKFMVYLQKENIIDESGMPKERFSAEFPKEGPSILRIQQVVRGDSAAYFCASSPRGSGELFFGEGSRLTVL.

The DNA for the CDR3 is TGCAGTGCGTCCGGGACTAACTCCTACGAGCAGTACTTC. The encoded protein is CSASGTNSYEQYF. The chain links TRBV29-1 to TRBJ2-7, with 7 bases fitting TRBD2. The CDR3 is 13 amino acids. Germline assignment: CDR1 SQVTM and CDR2 ANQGSEA.

The rearrangement links TRBV19 to TRBJ2-7; D not certain. The germline gives CDR1 LNHDA, CDR2 SQIVND (reference sequence). The V and J ends lost 11 bases and 0 bases respectively, with 26 bases between them. The CDR3 runs 17 residues. CDR3 sequence: CAPSDLPDTENSYEQYF. The DNA of the CDR3 is TGTGCCCCCTCTGACCTACCCGATACTGAAAACTCCTACGAGCAGTACTTC. The full variable domain, completed using reference TRBV19 and TRBJ2-7, is DGGITQSPKYLFRKEGQNVTLSCEQNLNHDAMYWYRQDPGQGLRLIYYSQIVNDFQKGDIAEGYSVSREKKESFPLTVTSAQKNPTAFYLCAPSDLPDTENSYEQYFGPGTRLTVT.

The V call is TRBV10-3, the J call TRBJ2-5; D may be TRBD2 (5 bases). Germline V gene data show CDR1 as ENHRY and CDR2 as SYGVKD. This CDR3 has 13 amino acids. V lost 4 bases and J lost 1, with 7 bases in between. CDR3 nucleotide sequence: TGTGCCATCAGTGGGACTGCCCAAGAGACCCAGTACTTC. Residues: CAISGTAQETQYF.

The genes are TRBV12-3 or TRBV12-4 and TRBJ1-1; D is perhaps TRBD1 (5 bases). This CDR3 is 13 amino acids long. V dropped 7 bases and J dropped 3 bases, with 12 bases sitting between them. Here the CDR3 DNA reads TGTGCCAGCACCCTCCAGGGAGACACTGAAGCTTTCTTT. As protein: CASTLQGDTEAFF.

This clonotype came up once. The CDR3 bases are TGTGCCAGCAGTTTAGGAGGGGTTGAAGCTTTCTTT. Translation: CASSLGGVEAFF. This chain joins TRBV12-3 or TRBV12-4 and TRBJ1-1, with a possible D match to TRBD1 (5 bases). The CDR3 is 12 amino acids. V lost 1 base and J 7 bases, leaving 7 bases between the germline ends.